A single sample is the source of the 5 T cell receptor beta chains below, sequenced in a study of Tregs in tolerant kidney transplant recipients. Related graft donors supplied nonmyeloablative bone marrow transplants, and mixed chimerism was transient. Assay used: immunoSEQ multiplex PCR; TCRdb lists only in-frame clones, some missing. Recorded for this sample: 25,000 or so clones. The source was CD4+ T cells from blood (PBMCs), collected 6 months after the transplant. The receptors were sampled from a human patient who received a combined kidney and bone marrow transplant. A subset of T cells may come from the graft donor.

CDR3 bases read: TGCAGCGAGATACCTCATACGTCTATGAACACTGAA. It encodes CSEIPHTSMNTE. The entire CDR3 protein is CSEIPHTSMNTEAFF. The chain has TRBV29-1 and TRBJ1-1; D ambiguous. The sequenced fragment ends 3 residues before the CDR3 boundary, so the rest is inferred from the germline J gene. The CDR3 loop spans 15 amino acids. Trimming stripped 7 bases from V and 0 bases from J, with 18 bases between. Germline loops: CDR1 SQVTM, CDR2 ANQGSEA.

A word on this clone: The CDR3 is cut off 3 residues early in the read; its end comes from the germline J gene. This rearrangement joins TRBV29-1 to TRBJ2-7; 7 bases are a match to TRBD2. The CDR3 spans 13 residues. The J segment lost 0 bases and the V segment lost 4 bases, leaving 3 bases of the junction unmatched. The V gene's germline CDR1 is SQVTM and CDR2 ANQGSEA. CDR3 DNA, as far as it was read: TGCAGCGTTGCTAGCGGTTACTCCTACGAG. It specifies CSVASGYSYE. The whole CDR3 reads CSVASGYSYEQYF.

The CDR3 spells CASRETSGDYEQFF. The DNA read from the CDR3 is TGTGCCAGCAGGGAAACTAGCGGGGATTATGAG. V and J are TRBV6-1 and TRBJ2-1; 10 nucleotides align to TRBD2. The read ends 3 residues before the CDR3 terminus; that terminus is restored from the germline J gene. Germline V lookup: CDR1 MNHNS, CDR2 SASEGT. CDR3 length: 14 residues. V gave up 6 bases and J gave up 8 bases; unmatched junction bases: 7.

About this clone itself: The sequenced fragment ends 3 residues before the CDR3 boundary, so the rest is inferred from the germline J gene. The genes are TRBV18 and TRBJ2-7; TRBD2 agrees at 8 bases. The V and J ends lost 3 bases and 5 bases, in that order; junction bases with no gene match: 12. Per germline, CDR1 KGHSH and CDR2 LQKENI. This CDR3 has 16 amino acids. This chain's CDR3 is CASSPYPGLGVHEQYF. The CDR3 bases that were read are TGTGCCAGCTCACCCTACCCGGGACTAGGGGTTCACGAG.

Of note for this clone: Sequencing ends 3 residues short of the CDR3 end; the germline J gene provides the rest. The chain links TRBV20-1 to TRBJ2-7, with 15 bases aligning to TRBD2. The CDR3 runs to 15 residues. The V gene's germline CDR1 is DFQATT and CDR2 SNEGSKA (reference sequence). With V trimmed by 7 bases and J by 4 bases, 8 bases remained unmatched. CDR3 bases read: TGCAGTGTCAGCCAAGGGACTAGCGGGAGGTACGAG. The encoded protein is CSVSQGTSGRYE. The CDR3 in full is CSVSQGTSGRYEQYF.